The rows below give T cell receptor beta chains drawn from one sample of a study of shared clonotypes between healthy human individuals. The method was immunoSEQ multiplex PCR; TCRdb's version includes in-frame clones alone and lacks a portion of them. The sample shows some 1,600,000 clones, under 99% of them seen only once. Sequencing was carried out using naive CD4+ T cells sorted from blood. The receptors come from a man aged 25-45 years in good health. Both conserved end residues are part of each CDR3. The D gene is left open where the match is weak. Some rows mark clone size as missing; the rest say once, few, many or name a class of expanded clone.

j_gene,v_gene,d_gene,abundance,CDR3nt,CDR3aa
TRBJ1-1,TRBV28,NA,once,TGTGCCAGCAGTTCCTTCTTGGGCACTGAAGCTTTCTTT,CASSSFLGTEAFF
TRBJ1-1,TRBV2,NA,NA,TGTGCCAGCAGTGACTATGGGTCTGAAGCTTTCTTT,CASSDYGSEAFF
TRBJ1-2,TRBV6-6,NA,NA,TGTGCCAGCAGCCCTACAGCGGGACTCCTCTATGGCTACACCTTC,CASSPTAGLLYGYTF
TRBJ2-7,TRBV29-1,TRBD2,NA,TGCAGCGTTGAAGTTCCGGGAGGGCCTTTCGAGCAGTACTTC,CSVEVPGGPFEQYF
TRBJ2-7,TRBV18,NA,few,TGTGCCAGCTCACCGGGACTTGGAACCTACGAGCAGTACTTC,CASSPGLGTYEQYF
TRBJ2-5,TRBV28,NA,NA,TGTGCCAGCAGCTCTAATGGCAGGGGATCTCGAGAGACCCAGTACTTC,CASSSNGRGSRETQYF
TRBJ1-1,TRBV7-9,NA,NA,TGTGCCAGCAGCCAGAGCTCGGGGGAGGCTGAAGCTTTCTTT,CASSQSSGEAEAFF
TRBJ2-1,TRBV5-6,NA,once,TGTGCCAGCAGTCGCGGTAGGGGTCTCTACAATGAGCAGTTCTTC,CASSRGRGLYNEQFF
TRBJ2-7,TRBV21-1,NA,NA,TGTGCCAGCAGCAATTTGACGGAAAGGTCTCCGGGCGAGCAGTACTTC,CASSNLTERSPGEQYF
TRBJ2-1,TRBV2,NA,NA,TGTGCCAGCAGTGGCGGAAGCTCCTACAATGAGCAGTTCTTC,CASSGGSSYNEQFF